This TCR beta chain came from a study of T cells in women clearing cervical HPV infection. As regards this clone: The DNA ends 3 residues before the CDR3 does, and the rest of the CDR3 is filled in from the germline J gene.

Profiled with immunoSEQ multiplex PCR; TCRdb holds only in-frame clones, not every one. This table lists 27,000 or so clones. This CDR3 comprises 16 residues. After removal of 3 bases from V and 6 bases from J, the junction contained 11 bases not matched to a gene. The germline CDR1 and CDR2 sequences are SQVTM and ANQGSEA. Sequenced input: blood buffy coat. This clonotype was obtained from a woman aged 18 to 75 with a cervical HPV16 infection that either progressed to CIN3+ or cleared (not recorded which). V gene TRBV29-1 combines with J gene TRBJ2-5; 12 nucleotides line up with TRBD1. The CDR3 DNA, read in part, is TGCAGCGTTGACCTTCGGGACAGGGGGCTAGGGAAGACC. As protein: CSVDLRDRGLGKT. The entire CDR3 sequence reads CSVDLRDRGLGKTQYF. Based on the CDR3 plus reference TRBV29-1 and TRBJ2-5, the full variable domain is SAVISQKPSRDICQRGTSLTIQCQVDSQVTMMFWYRQQPGQSLTLIATANQGSEATYESGFVIDKFPISRPNLTFSTLTVSNMSPEDSSIYLCSVDLRDRGLGKTQYFGPGTRLLVL.